Shown below are 20 T cell receptor beta chains from a single sample sequenced in a study of T cells in Graves' hyperthyroidism and ophthalmopathy. TCR beta CDR3 sequences were amplified from RNA transcripts. TCR CDR3 underwent first-round RT-PCR with the HTBI primer set. TCRdb analysed the multiplex PCR reads with MiXCR anew, one entry per CDR3 protein. The table has 190,000 or so distinct CDR3 sequences, 18% seen once. Input material: blood. The source is a man in his forties with Graves' hyperthyroidism.

This clonotype was seen ten or more times. The chain is built from TRBV7-8 and TRBJ2-1, with TRBD1 matching 7 bases. Trimming at V came to 5 bases and at J to 3 bases, leaving 7 bases not matched to a gene. CDR1 and CDR2 from the germline V gene are SGHVS and FQNEAQ. The CDR3 length is 15 residues. The CDR3 loop is CASSIEGQLYNEQFF. CDR3 sequence (DNA): TGTGCCAGCAGCATCGAGGGACAGCTCTACAATGAGCAGTTCTTC.

This clonotype showed up many times. The V call is TRBV6-1, the J call TRBJ2-7, with D tentatively TRBD1 (6 bases). CDR3 length: 14 residues. Germline V gene lookup returns CDR1 MNHNS and CDR2 SASEGT. Trimming shortened V by 6 bases and J by 6 bases, and 18 bases separated the two germline ends. The CDR3 sequence is CASRRGQVEAEQYF. The CDR3 DNA reads TGTGCCAGCAGGAGGGGACAAGTGGAGGCCGAGCAGTACTTC.

This clonotype was counted a few times. The chain combines TRBV5-6 with TRBJ1-5; D remains unclear. The germline CDR1 and CDR2 sequences are SGHDT and YYEEEE. The V end lost 4 bases, the J end lost 2 bases, and 4 bases lay between the germline ends. This CDR3 spans 12 amino acids. The CDR3 here is CASSIGNQPQHF. The CDR3 DNA is TGTGCCAGCAGCATCGGCAATCAGCCCCAGCATTTT. The full variable domain, in which reference TRBV5-6 and TRBJ1-5 provide the parts outside the CDR3, is DAGVTQSPTHLIKTRGQQVTLRCSPKSGHDTVSWYQQALGQGPQFIFQYYEEEERQRGNFPDRFSGHQFPNYSSELNVNALLLGDSALYLCASSIGNQPQHFGDGTRLSIL.

This clonotype was seen at least ten times. The chain is built from TRBV2 and TRBJ2-3; D not certain. V was pared by 3 bases and J by 1 base, with 11 bases between. The CDR3 length is 15 residues. Germline V lookup: CDR1 SNHLY, CDR2 FYNNEI. The chain's CDR3 is CASSDVRLGTDTQYF. Written as DNA, the CDR3 is TGTGCCAGCAGTGATGTGCGCCTAGGCACAGATACGCAGTATTTT.

This clonotype was seen only a few times. The chain is built from TRBV11-2 and TRBJ2-5; 7 nucleotides agree with TRBD2. The CDR3 runs to 16 residues. Germline CDR1 SGHAT, CDR2 FQNNGV. J was trimmed by 3 bases and V by 5 bases; bases with no gene match: 12. CDR3 residues: CASSQDRWGGKETQYF. CDR3 in DNA: TGTGCCAGCAGCCAAGATAGGTGGGGAGGGAAAGAGACCCAGTACTTC.

This clonotype has at least ten counts. This chain uses TRBV7-2 with TRBJ1-6; TRBD1 agrees at 7 bases. Germline V lookup: CDR1 SGHTA, CDR2 FQGNSA. The CDR3 is 13 residues long. The V and J ends lost 3 bases and 11 bases, in that order; junction bases with no gene match: 4. CDR3: CASSFQGGTPLHF. The CDR3 DNA sequence: TGTGCCAGCAGCTTTCAGGGGGGGACACCCCTCCACTTT. Complete variable domain (other parts from reference TRBV7-2 and TRBJ1-6): GAGVSQSPSNKVTEKGKDVELRCDPISGHTALYWYRQSLGQGLEFLIYFQGNSAPDKSGLPSDRFSAERTGGSVSTLTIQRTQQEDSAVYLCASSFQGGTPLHFGNGTRLTVT.

CDR3: CASSQLNSREQYF. The CDR3 region has the DNA TGTGCCAGCAGCCAATTAAACAGCAGGGAGCAGTACTTC. The chain is built from TRBV3-1 and TRBJ2-7; D is unresolved. The CDR3 has 13 residues. In germline, CDR1 is LGHDT, CDR2 YNNKEL (reference sequence). Trimming removed 2 bases at V and 7 bases at J, with 12 bases between.

This clonotype was counted between two and nine times. This sequence joins TRBV6-5 and TRBJ1-2; D possibly corresponds to TRBD1 (6 bases). V was shortened by 4 bases and J by 6 bases, with 9 bases between the two germline ends. The CDR3 loop spans 12 amino acids. The V gene's germline CDR1 is MNHEY and CDR2 SVGAGI. In nucleotides, the CDR3 is TGTGCCAGCAGTTTGGACAGAAATGGCTACACCTTC. Amino acid sequence: CASSLDRNGYTF.

Ten or more counts support this clonotype. The V call is TRBV20-1, the J call TRBJ2-3; D is possibly TRBD1 (6 bases). CDR3 length: 15 amino acids. Germline-derived CDR1 and CDR2 are DFQATT and SNEGSKA (reference sequence). Trimming cost V 5 bases and J 1 base, with 16 bases left between them. DNA for the CDR3: TGCAGTGCTTTAAATGAGAACAGGGGCACAGATACGCAGTATTTT. Protein product: CSALNENRGTDTQYF.

This clonotype has a handful of counts. In DNA form, the CDR3 reads TGTGCCAGCAGGGAGTCTGGAAACACCATATATTTT. Its translation is CASRESGNTIYF. The rearrangement links TRBV10-3 to TRBJ1-3, with a weak D call TRBD1 (5 bases). CDR1 and CDR2 from the germline V gene are ENHRY and SYGVKD. The CDR3 is 12 residues long. V lost 10 bases and J lost 1, with 8 bases in between.

This clonotype was picked up many times. This chain connects TRBV6-2 or TRBV6-3 to TRBJ2-5, with unresolved D. V lost 0 bases, J lost 4 bases, and 9 bases lay in between. This CDR3 is built from 14 residues. CDR1 is MNHEY and CDR2 is SVGEGT in the germline V gene. DNA of the CDR3: TGTGCCAGCAGTTACTCGGCTAGGATAGAGACCCAGTACTTC. Protein sequence: CASSYSARIETQYF.

This clonotype has at least ten counts. The chain recombines TRBV20-1 with TRBJ2-7; D is unclear. Per the germline V gene, CDR1 is DFQATT and CDR2 is SNEGSKA (reference sequence). The V end lost 4 bases, the J end lost 3 bases, and 19 bases lay between the germline ends. CDR3 length: 15 amino acids. In DNA form, the CDR3 reads TGCAGTGCTACGGTCCCCACCGGGCCTTACTACGAGCAGTACTTC. Translated: CSATVPTGPYYEQYF.

As regards this clonotype: A much larger clone differs by one base, so this may be a read error. This chain joins TRBV20-1 and TRBJ2-5, with TRBD2 as a possible D gene (6 bases). Between the trimmed V and J ends, which lost 6 bases and 7 bases, there was a span of 15 bases. This CDR3 region has 12 residues. Germline CDR1 is DFQATT and CDR2 is SNEGSKA (reference sequence). The CDR3 sequence is CSAPDYMVTQYF. CDR3 bases: TGCAGTGCCCCGGACTACATGGTGACCCAGTACTTC.

This clonotype has ten or more counts. The chain links TRBV3-1 to TRBJ2-7; no firm D call. This CDR3 is built from 14 residues. V was shortened by 0 bases and J by 2 bases, with 8 bases between the two germline ends. Germline values: CDR1 LGHDT, CDR2 YNNKEL (reference sequence). The CDR3 region is CASSQDRNPYEQYF. In DNA form, the CDR3 reads TGTGCCAGCAGCCAAGATCGGAACCCCTACGAGCAGTACTTC.

This chain uses TRBV29-1 with TRBJ1-5, with 7 bases aligning to TRBD1. The CDR3 has 13 amino acids. V shed 4 bases, J shed 0 bases, and the junction held 0 bases outside the gene matches. The V gene's germline CDR1 is SQVTM and CDR2 ANQGSEA. CDR3 DNA sequence: TGCAGCGTTGGACAGGGTAGCAATCAGCCCCAGCATTTT. Encoded protein: CSVGQGSNQPQHF.

Ten or more counts support this clonotype. CDR3 in amino acids: CSVEDVARTGELFF. In nucleotides, the CDR3 is TGCAGCGTTGAAGACGTGGCGAGGACCGGGGAGCTGTTTTTT. V and J are TRBV29-1 and TRBJ2-2; D gene ambiguous. V lost 0 bases and J 5 bases, leaving 10 bases between the germline ends. Germline loops: CDR1 SQVTM, CDR2 ANQGSEA. The CDR3 covers 14 residues.

In this sample, this clonotype turned up many times. This sequence joins TRBV29-1 and TRBJ2-1; D remains unclear. Germline CDR1 SQVTM, CDR2 ANQGSEA. CDR3 length equals 15 residues. The V and J ends lost 5 bases and 0 bases respectively, with 14 bases between them. The CDR3 nucleotides are TGCAGCGTTATAGAGGCCACCGGCTCCTACAATGAGCAGTTCTTC. Translated: CSVIEATGSYNEQFF.

At least ten counts were recorded for this clonotype. The CDR3 region is CASSLGVSSPLHF. The CDR3 bases are TGTGCCAGCAGCTTAGGAGTTAGTTCACCCCTCCACTTT. V is TRBV7-2 and J is TRBJ1-6; D gene ambiguous. V lost 1 base and J lost 9, with 7 bases in between. The CDR3 sequence is 13 residues long. Germline lookup yields CDR1 SGHTA and CDR2 FQGNSA.

This clonotype was found a few times. J is TRBJ1-6 and V is TRBV10-3; perhaps TRBD1 as D (5 bases). CDR1 and CDR2 from the germline V gene are ENHRY and SYGVKD. This CDR3 has 14 amino acids. Between the trimmed V and J ends, which lost 0 bases and 9 bases, there was a span of 9 bases. The CDR3 nucleotides are TGTGCCATCAGTGAGTCACAGGTGGGTTCACCCCTCCACTTT. Its translation is CAISESQVGSPLHF.

This clonotype was detected many times. The gene calls are TRBV18 and TRBJ2-2, with 7 positions matching TRBD2. With 0 bases clipped from V and 1 base from J, the junction kept 2 bases outside the gene matches. This CDR3 has 16 residues. Looked up from germline, CDR1 is KGHSH and CDR2 is LQKENI. The CDR3 nucleotides are TGTGCCAGCTCACCACCCCCTAGCGGGAACACCGGGGAGCTGTTTTTT. It codes for CASSPPPSGNTGELFF.